This T cell receptor beta chain was captured in a study of blood T cell repertoires in COVID-19. Looking at the study overall: Samples representing acute and convalescent COVID-19 were sourced from the United States, Italy and Spain.

Authors' analysis steps: The authors estimated nucleated cell counts from reference gene primer amplification. The assay was immunoSEQ multiplex PCR, and TCRdb's table has in-frame clones only and misses some. Clonal size and the V and J genes are those of that table, whereas D and trimming came from the DNA. In the table there are over 200,000 clones, approximately 79% of which are singletons. V gave up 6 bases and J gave up 7 bases, with 22 bases separating them. Germline V gene sequence: CDR1 SEHNR, CDR2 FQNEAQ (reference sequence). The CDR3 is 16 amino acids. The TCR sequence derives from a human donor in a cohort sampled during active COVID-19. This chain joins TRBV7-9 and TRBJ2-1; a weak D match, TRBD2 (6 bases). The specimen sequenced was peripheral blood. The CDR3 DNA sequence: TGTGCCAGCAGGTCTTTCGGAGGACGGGGGAGGAATGAGCAGTTCTTC. Protein product: CASRSFGGRGRNEQFF. The full variable domain, rest sourced from reference TRBV7-9 and TRBJ2-1, is DTGVSQNPRHKITKRGQNVTFRCDPISEHNRLYWYRQTLGQGPEFLTYFQNEAQLEKSRLLSDRFSAERPKGSFSTLEIQRTEQGDSAMYLCASRSFGGRGRNEQFFGPGTRLTVL.